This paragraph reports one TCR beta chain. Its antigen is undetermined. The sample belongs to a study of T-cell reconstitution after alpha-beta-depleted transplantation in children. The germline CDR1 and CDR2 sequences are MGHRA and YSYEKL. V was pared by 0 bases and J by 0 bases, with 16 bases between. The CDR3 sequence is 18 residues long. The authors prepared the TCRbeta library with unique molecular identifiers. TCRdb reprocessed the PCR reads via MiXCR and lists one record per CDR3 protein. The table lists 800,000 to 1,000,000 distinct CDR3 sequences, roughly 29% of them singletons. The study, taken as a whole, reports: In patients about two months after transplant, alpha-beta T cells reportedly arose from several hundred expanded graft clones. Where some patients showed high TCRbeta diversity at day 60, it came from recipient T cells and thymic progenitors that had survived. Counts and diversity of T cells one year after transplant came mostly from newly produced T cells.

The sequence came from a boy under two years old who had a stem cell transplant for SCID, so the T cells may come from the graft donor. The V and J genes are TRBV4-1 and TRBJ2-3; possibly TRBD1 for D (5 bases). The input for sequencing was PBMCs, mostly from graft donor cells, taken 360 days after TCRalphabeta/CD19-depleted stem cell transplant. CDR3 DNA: TGCGCCAGCAGCCAAGATTATGGGGCAGGGCTAAGCACAGATACGCAGTATTTT. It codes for CASSQDYGAGLSTDTQYF.